This T cell receptor beta chain originates from a study of blood T cell repertoires in COVID-19. TCRdb's copy holds only in-frame clones and misses some; the assay was immunoSEQ multiplex PCR. In the table there are about 270,000 clones, about nine tenths of which are singletons. The source is a woman between 25 and 40 years old with COVID-19, enrolled during active disease. Sequencing was carried out using peripheral blood.

DNA for the CDR3: TGCGCCAGCAGCTCCTCCCGGACAGCGAACTATGGCTACACCTTC. This sequence encodes CASSSSRTANYGYTF. V gene TRBV5-1 combines with J gene TRBJ1-2, with a possible D match to TRBD1 (6 bases). The germline CDR1 and CDR2 sequences are SGHRS and YFSETQ. Trimming pared 3 bases from V and 2 bases from J, leaving 14 bases between. The CDR3 spans 15 residues.